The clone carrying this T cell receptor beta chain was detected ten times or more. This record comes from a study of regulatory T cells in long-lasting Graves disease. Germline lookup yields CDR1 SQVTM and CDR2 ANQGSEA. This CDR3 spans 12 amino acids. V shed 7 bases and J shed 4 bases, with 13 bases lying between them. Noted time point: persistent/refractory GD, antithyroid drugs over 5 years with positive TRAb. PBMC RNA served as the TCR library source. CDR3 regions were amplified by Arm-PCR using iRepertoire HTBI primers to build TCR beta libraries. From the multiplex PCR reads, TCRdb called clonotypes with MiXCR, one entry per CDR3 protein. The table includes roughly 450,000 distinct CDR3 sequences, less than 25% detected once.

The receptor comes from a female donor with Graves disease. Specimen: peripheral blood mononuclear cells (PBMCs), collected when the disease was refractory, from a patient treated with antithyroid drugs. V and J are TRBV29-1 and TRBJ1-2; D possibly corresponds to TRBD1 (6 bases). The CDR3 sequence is CSAPDSAYGYTF. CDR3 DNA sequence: TGCAGCGCCCCGGACAGTGCCTATGGCTACACCTTC.